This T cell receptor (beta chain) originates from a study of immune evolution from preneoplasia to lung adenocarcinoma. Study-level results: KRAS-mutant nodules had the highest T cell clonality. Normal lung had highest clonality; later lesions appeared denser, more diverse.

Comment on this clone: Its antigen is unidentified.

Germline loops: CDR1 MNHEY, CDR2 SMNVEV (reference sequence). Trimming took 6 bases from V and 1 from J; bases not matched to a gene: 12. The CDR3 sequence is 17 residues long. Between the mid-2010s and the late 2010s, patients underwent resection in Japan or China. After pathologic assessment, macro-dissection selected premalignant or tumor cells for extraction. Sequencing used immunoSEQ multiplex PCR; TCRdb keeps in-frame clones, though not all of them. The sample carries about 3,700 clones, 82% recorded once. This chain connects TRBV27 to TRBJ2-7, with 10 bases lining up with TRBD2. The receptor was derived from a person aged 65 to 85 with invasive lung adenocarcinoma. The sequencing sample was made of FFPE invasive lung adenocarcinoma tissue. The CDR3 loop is CASSPTPLAGVSYEQYF. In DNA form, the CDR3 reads TGTGCCAGCAGCCCAACCCCCCTAGCGGGAGTATCCTACGAGCAGTACTTC.